These 18 T cell receptor beta chains came from one sample sequenced in a study of blood T cell repertoires in COVID-19. Using immunoSEQ multiplex PCR, the repertoire was profiled, and TCRdb retains in-frame clones only, with some absent. Of approximately 300,000 clones in the sample, nearly 90% were seen once. The specimen sequenced was PBMCs or T cells enriched from blood (not recorded which). The receptors originated from a woman under 30 with acute COVID-19.

This clone was seen once. This rearrangement joins TRBV9 to TRBJ1-2; tentative D call: TRBD1 (5 bases). The CDR3 runs 16 residues. Trimming cost V 1 base and J 3 bases, with 16 bases left between them. CDR1 is SGDLS, CDR2 YYNGEE, per germline. As DNA, the CDR3 is TGTGCCAGCAGCGTAAAATCGGGGGGAGTCTACTATGGCTACACCTTC. This translates into CASSVKSGGVYYGYTF.

The rearrangement joins TRBV28 to TRBJ1-1; D gene uncertain. The CDR3 totals 13 residues. V was trimmed by 2 bases and J by 0 bases, leaving 4 bases between them. CDR1 is MDHEN and CDR2 is SYDVKM in the germline V gene. The CDR3 here is CASSLTVNTEAFF. The CDR3 region has the DNA TGTGCCAGCAGTTTAACGGTGAACACTGAAGCTTTCTTT.

CDR3 DNA: TGTGCCAGTAGTATTACAGGGGAGCTAGGCACTGAAGCTTTCTTT. This translates into CASSITGELGTEAFF. The chain uses TRBV19 and TRBJ1-1; 7 nucleotides align to TRBD1. Germline CDR1 is LNHDA and CDR2 is SQIVND (reference sequence). Germline trimming cut 3 bases from V and 4 bases from J; bases unmatched to any gene: 8. There are 15 residues in the CDR3.

The V gene is TRBV19, the J gene TRBJ2-1; TRBD2 matches 10 bases. Germline assignment: CDR1 LNHDA and CDR2 SQIVND (reference sequence). There are 15 residues in the CDR3. V was clipped by 5 bases and J by 5 bases; unmatched bases: 6. CDR3 coding DNA: TGTGCCAGTAGTCCTCTAGCGGGAGAGAACAATGAGCAGTTCTTC. Its translation is CASSPLAGENNEQFF.

The chain carries TRBV6-5 and TRBJ1-2; TRBD1 matches at 9 bases. The ends lost 6 bases at V and 6 bases at J; junction bases unmatched: 8. In germline, CDR1 is MNHEY, CDR2 SVGAGI. This CDR3 comprises 14 residues. This CDR3 reads CASRYRGRLDGYTF. CDR3 coding DNA: TGTGCCAGCAGGTACAGGGGGCGTCTGGATGGCTACACCTTC.

Concerning this clone: Other DNA sequences in this sample translate to the same CDR3. The V call is TRBV28, the J call TRBJ2-7; D gene unclear. The CDR3 length is 12 residues. Deletions cut 5 bases from V and 4 bases from J, with 9 bases between. Germline V gene lookup returns CDR1 MDHEN and CDR2 SYDVKM. For the CDR3, the DNA is TGTGCCAGCAGTCTATCCTATTACGAGCAGTACTTC. It yields the protein CASSLSYYEQYF. Using reference TRBV28 and TRBJ2-7 for the parts outside the CDR3, the full variable domain is DVKVTQSSRYLVKRTGEKVFLECVQDMDHENMFWYRQDPGLGLRLIYFSYDVKMKEKGDIPEGYSVSREKKERFSLILESASTNQTSMYLCASSLSYYEQYFGPGTRLTVT.

This clone was seen only once. The rearrangement uses TRBV21-1 and TRBJ2-1; the tabulated D call, TRBD1, remains unverified against the DNA. TRBV21-1 is a pseudogene locus. The length of the CDR3 is 16 residues. CDR3 bases: TGTGCCAGCAGCAAAGCGGGCCCGGTGGGCCGTCATGAGCAGTTCTTC. Translated, it gives CASSKAGPVGRHEQFF.

The gene calls are TRBV7-3 and TRBJ1-1; 10 nucleotides agree with TRBD1. CDR3 length: 14 residues. In germline, CDR1 is SGHTA, CDR2 FQGTGA. V shed 5 bases and J 8 bases; nucleotides not matched to a gene: 8. CDR3 sequence: CASSKQGTGEEAFF. CDR3 nucleotides: TGTGCCAGCAGCAAGCAGGGGACAGGGGAAGAAGCTTTCTTT. Full variable domain (missing parts from reference TRBV7-3 and TRBJ1-1): GAGVSQTPSNKVTEKGKYVELRCDPISGHTALYWYRQSLGQGPEFLIYFQGTGAADDSGLPNDRFFAVRPEGSVSTLKIQRTERGDSAVYLCASSKQGTGEEAFFGQGTRLTVV.

The CDR3 here is CASRRGTENTEAFF. The CDR3 region has the DNA TGTGCCAGTAGAAGGGGGACAGAGAACACTGAAGCTTTCTTT. V usage is TRBV19 and J usage is TRBJ1-1; TRBD1 matches at 7 bases. Germline values: CDR1 LNHDA, CDR2 SQIVND (reference sequence). There are 14 residues in the CDR3. V lost 6 bases to trimming and J lost 1 base; unmatched junction nucleotides: 5.

This clone occurred a few times. This chain connects TRBV5-1 to TRBJ1-3; D might be TRBD1 (5 bases). Trimming removed 1 base at V and 4 bases at J, with 9 bases between. The CDR3 consists of 14 residues. The germline gives CDR1 SGHRS, CDR2 YFSETQ. The CDR3 region is CASSLWGEGNTIYF. The CDR3 coding sequence is TGCGCCAGCAGCTTGTGGGGGGAAGGAAACACCATATATTTT.

V is TRBV7-3 and J is TRBJ2-2; TRBD1 aligns across 7 bases. The V and J ends lost 0 bases and 7 bases, in that order; junction bases with no gene match: 2. Germline V gene lookup returns CDR1 SGHTA and CDR2 FQGTGA. The CDR3 length is 14 residues. CDR3 nucleotides: TGTGCCAGCAGCTTAACAGGGGGCGGCGGGGAGCTGTTTTTT. Protein: CASSLTGGGGELFF.

The table lists this clone with a count of one. V is TRBV6-5 and J is TRBJ1-3; D possibly corresponds to TRBD1 (5 bases). In germline, CDR1 is MNHEY, CDR2 SVGAGI. Trimming pared 4 bases from V and 2 bases from J, leaving 12 bases between. The CDR3 spans 15 residues. The CDR3 sequence: CASSSFGRAGNTIYF. The CDR3 bases are TGTGCCAGCAGTTCATTCGGCAGGGCTGGAAACACCATATATTTT.

This clone was detected once. V usage is TRBV9 and J usage is TRBJ2-7, with TRBD2 identical over 11 bases. The junction had 8 bases not matched to a gene; V was cut back by 0 bases and J by 0 bases. CDR3 length equals 18 residues. Germline values: CDR1 SGDLS, CDR2 YYNGEE. The CDR3 nucleotides read TGTGCCAGCAGCGTAGCTCCGCCGGGACTAGCGGTCTCCTACGAGCAGTACTTC. Protein sequence: CASSVAPPGLAVSYEQYF.

The CDR3 nucleotides are TGTGCCAGCAGCGTGAACAGGGGCATAAAGAATTCACCCCTCCACTTT. Translation: CASSVNRGIKNSPLHF. This sequence joins TRBV5-6 and TRBJ1-6, with 7 bases aligning to TRBD1. After removal of 4 bases from V and 7 bases from J, the junction contained 11 bases not matched to a gene. The CDR3 length is 16 residues. CDR1 is SGHDT, CDR2 YYEEEE, per germline. The full variable domain, with the rest looked up from reference TRBV5-6 and TRBJ1-6, is DAGVTQSPTHLIKTRGQQVTLRCSPKSGHDTVSWYQQALGQGPQFIFQYYEEEERQRGNFPDRFSGHQFPNYSSELNVNALLLGDSALYLCASSVNRGIKNSPLHFGNGTRLTVT.

The chain links TRBV28 to TRBJ1-6, with 8 positions matching TRBD1. Per germline, CDR1 MDHEN and CDR2 SYDVKM. V lost 2 bases, J lost 3 bases, and 12 bases stayed unmatched. The CDR3 length is 19 residues. This chain's CDR3 is CASSLPQGAHRIYNSPLHF. The CDR3 nucleotides are TGTGCCAGCAGTTTACCTCAGGGGGCGCATAGAATCTATAATTCACCCCTCCACTTT.

The CDR3 loop reads CASSVGQFNQPQHF. In DNA form, the CDR3 reads TGTGCCAGCAGCGTAGGACAGTTCAATCAGCCCCAGCATTTT. The rearrangement links TRBV6-5 to TRBJ1-5; a possible D gene is TRBD1 (6 bases). The V gene's germline CDR1 is MNHEY and CDR2 SVGAGI. The V end lost 6 bases, the J end lost 3 bases, and 12 bases lay between the germline ends. The CDR3 contains 14 residues.

This clone was found once. The chain carries TRBV14 and TRBJ1-4; D remains unclear. Germline assignment: CDR1 SGHDN and CDR2 FVKESK. The CDR3 loop spans 12 amino acids. V was pared by 6 bases and J by 6 bases, with 8 bases between. CDR3 sequence reads: CASRRSYEKLFF. DNA of the CDR3: TGTGCCAGCAGACGGTCTTATGAAAAACTGTTTTTT.

V and J are TRBV4-2 and TRBJ1-5; D call uncertain. The germline CDR1 and CDR2 sequences are LGHNA and YNFKEQ. The ends were cut back, 6 bases at V and 0 bases at J, with 12 bases in the middle. CDR3 length: 15 amino acids. This CDR3 reads CASSYGRDSNQPQHF. In nucleotides, the CDR3 is TGTGCCAGCAGTTACGGACGGGATAGCAATCAGCCCCAGCATTTT.